This is a list of T cell receptor beta chains from one sample in a study of early stage breast cancer tumors. This table comes from immunoSEQ multiplex PCR, and its TCRdb copy is limited to in-frame clones, with some not included. There are just over 70,000 clones in the sample; roughly 84% occur only once, and roughly 3% lies in the top ten. The sample consisted of blood. These receptors were collected from a person between 55 and 69 years old with breast cancer. Both conserved end residues are part of each CDR3. The order of the fields is clone size, D gene, J gene, V gene, CDR3 protein, CDR3 DNA. The D gene is left open where the match is weak. Size is omitted from some rows. Given values are once, few, many or a class for expanded clones.

>NA|NA|TRBJ2-6|TRBV4-3
CASSQVASGANVLTF
TGCGCCAGCAGCCAAGTAGCCTCTGGGGCCAACGTCCTGACTTTC
>once|NA|TRBJ1-4|TRBV7-9
CASSARQDEKLFF
TGTGCCAGCAGCGCCCGACAGGATGAAAAACTGTTTTTT
>NA|TRBD2|TRBJ2-1|TRBV5-1
CASSLGSGGTYEQFF
TGCGCCAGCAGCTTAGGGAGCGGGGGGACATATGAGCAGTTCTTC
>few|NA|TRBJ1-2|TRBV28
CGSGDFNYGYTF
TGTGGCAGTGGGGATTTTAACTATGGCTACACCTTC
>NA|NA|TRBJ2-1|TRBV6-5
CASSPGGAAFF
TGTGCCAGCAGCCCAGGGGGGGCCGCGTTCTTC
>NA|NA|TRBJ2-1|TRBV18
CASSPSASSYNEQFF
TGTGCCAGCTCACCAAGCGCTAGCTCCTACAATGAGCAGTTCTTC
>NA|TRBD2|TRBJ2-3|TRBV5-1
CASSYPQTGTSRDTQYF
TGCGCCAGCAGTTATCCGCAAACCGGGACTAGCCGTGATACGCAGTATTTT
>NA|TRBD2|TRBJ2-2|TRBV5-4
CASSSPRLAGEAGELFF
TGTGCCAGCAGCTCCCCCCGACTAGCGGGAGAGGCCGGGGAGCTGTTTTTT
>NA|TRBD2|TRBJ2-7|TRBV29-1
CSVSAGGSSYEQYF
TGCAGCGTCTCCGCCGGGGGGAGCTCCTACGAGCAGTACTTC
>NA|TRBD1|TRBJ1-2|TRBV7-3
CASSPTGFGYTF
TGTGCCAGCAGCCCGACAGGGTTTGGCTACACCTTC
>NA|TRBD1|TRBJ1-2|TRBV10-3
CASNRGGGGYGYTF
TGTGCCAGCAACCGAGGGGGCGGGGGCTATGGCTACACCTTC
>NA|TRBD1|TRBJ2-3|TRBV7-6
CASSSGQGTDTQYF
TGTGCCAGCAGCTCCGGACAGGGCACAGATACGCAGTATTTT
>few|NA|TRBJ2-3|TRBV19
CASSRDQTQDTQYF
TGTGCCAGTAGTAGGGACCAGACCCAAGATACGCAGTATTTT
>once|TRBD2|TRBJ2-1|TRBV6-1
CASSEGTSGGGEQFF
TGTGCCAGCAGCGAAGGGACTAGCGGGGGCGGTGAGCAGTTCTTC
>NA|TRBD2|TRBJ2-7|TRBV27
CASRPLPGLAGEQYF
TGTGCCAGCAGGCCACTCCCGGGACTAGCAGGCGAGCAGTACTTC
>NA|NA|TRBJ1-6|TRBV18
CASSPGPHNSPLHF
TGTGCCAGCTCACCCGGACCGCATAATTCACCCCTCCACTTT
>NA|NA|TRBJ2-3|TRBV28
CASSYSTDTQYF
TGTGCCAGCAGTTACTCCACAGATACGCAGTATTTT
>NA|NA|TRBJ1-1|TRBV7-9
CASSSTPRNTEAFF
TGTGCCAGCAGTTCGACCCCCAGGAACACTGAAGCTTTCTTT
>few|TRBD2|TRBJ2-4|TRBV6-5
CASSSLAGGNIQYF
TGTGCCAGCAGTTCCCTAGCGGGGGGAAACATTCAGTACTTC
>NA|NA|TRBJ2-5|TRBV10-2
CASSELEGGETQYF
TGCGCCAGCAGTGAGTTAGAGGGGGGAGAGACCCAGTACTTC
>NA|TRBD2|TRBJ2-7|TRBV7-2
CASSLSGTGAIRGEQYF
TGTGCCAGCAGCTTAAGCGGGACGGGAGCGATAAGGGGCGAGCAGTACTTC
>once|TRBD2|TRBJ2-1|TRBV7-9
CASSLIPLAGGPNEQFF
TGTGCCAGCAGCCTAATTCCTCTAGCGGGAGGGCCAAATGAGCAGTTCTTC